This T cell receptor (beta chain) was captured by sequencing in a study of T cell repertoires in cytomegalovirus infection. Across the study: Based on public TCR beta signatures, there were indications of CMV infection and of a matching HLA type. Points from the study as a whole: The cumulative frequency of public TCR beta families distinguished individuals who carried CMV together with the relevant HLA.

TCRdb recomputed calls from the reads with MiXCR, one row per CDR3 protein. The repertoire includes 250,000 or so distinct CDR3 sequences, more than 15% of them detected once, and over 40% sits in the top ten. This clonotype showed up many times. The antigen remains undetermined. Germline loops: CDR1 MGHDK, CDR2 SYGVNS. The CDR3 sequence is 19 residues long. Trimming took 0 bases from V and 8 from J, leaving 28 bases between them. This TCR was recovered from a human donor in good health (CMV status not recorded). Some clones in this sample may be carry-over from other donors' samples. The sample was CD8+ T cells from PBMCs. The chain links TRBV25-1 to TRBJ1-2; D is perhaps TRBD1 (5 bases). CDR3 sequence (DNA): TGTGCCAGCAGTGAATATTGGGGGGAGTTCGTCCGAAATCGAGGAGGCTACACCTTC. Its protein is CASSEYWGEFVRNRGGYTF.